The sequence of this T cell receptor beta chain was determined in a study of blood T cells in healthy people across ages. Using a J-beta primer mix together with a sample-barcoded 5' primer, a second PCR was run for roughly 6 to 12 cycles. A minimum of 3 million CDR3-containing paired-end reads was obtained for each sample. TCRdb re-derived calls from the 5' RACE reads in MiXCR, one entry per CDR3 protein. The data hold about 1 million distinct CDR3 sequences, with less than 50% observed a single time. Study-level points and caveats: Shifts in expanded clonotypes may have been confounded by donor CMV status, which was unknown. Diversity estimates from one million T cells were considered underestimates.

About this clonotype itself: Its antigen is currently unknown.

Germline CDR1 reads DFQATT; CDR2 reads SNEGSKA (reference sequence). The CDR3 runs to 17 residues. V was pared by 3 bases and J by 4 bases, with 23 bases between. This sequence joins TRBV20-1 and TRBJ2-3, with a possible D match to TRBD2 (6 bases). The clonotype comes from a woman aged 60-75 years in good health. Sequenced material: blood. The DNA for the CDR3 is TGCAGTGCTAGTGGCCTCGGGACTTCTAGCTGGGCAGATACGCAGTATTTT. Translating it yields CSASGLGTSSWADTQYF.